This T cell receptor beta chain is from a study of shared clonotypes between healthy human individuals. Per germline, CDR1 SNHLY and CDR2 FYNNEI. V gave up 7 bases and J gave up 0 bases; unmatched junction bases: 9. CDR3 size: 18 residues. Sorted-subset replicate PCR reactions were performed with 200 ng DNA, corresponding to 30,000 to 35,000 T cell genomes. Libraries were prepared by immunoSEQ multiplex PCR; TCRdb keeps only in-frame clonotypes and omits some of them. The sample records 980,000 or so clones, 76% being singletons. The sample was memory CD4+ T cells sorted from blood. Stated subset: CD45RA-negative fraction. The sequence derives from a man younger than 35 in good health. The V call is TRBV2, the J call TRBJ2-2, with TRBD1 matching over 12 bases. The CDR3 sequence is CASIPGQGADANTGELFF. The CDR3 nucleotides read TGTGCCAGCATTCCGGGACAGGGGGCTGACGCGAACACCGGGGAGCTGTTTTTT. The full variable domain, with the rest looked up from reference TRBV2 and TRBJ2-2, is EPEVTQTPSHQVTQMGQEVILRCVPISNHLYFYWYRQILGQKVEFLVSFYNNEISEKSEIFDDQFSVERPDGSNFTLKIRSTKLEDSAMYFCASIPGQGADANTGELFFGEGSRLTVL.